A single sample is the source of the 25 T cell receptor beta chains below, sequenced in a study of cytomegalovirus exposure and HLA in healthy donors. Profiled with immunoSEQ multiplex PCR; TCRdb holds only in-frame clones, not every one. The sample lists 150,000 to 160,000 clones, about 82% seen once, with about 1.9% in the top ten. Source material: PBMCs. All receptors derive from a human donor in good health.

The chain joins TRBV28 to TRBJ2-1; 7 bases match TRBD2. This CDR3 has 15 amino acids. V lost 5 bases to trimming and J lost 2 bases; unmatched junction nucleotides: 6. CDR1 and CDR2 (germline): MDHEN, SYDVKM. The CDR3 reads CASSPGRETYNEQFF. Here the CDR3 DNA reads TGTGCCAGCAGTCCAGGGAGGGAAACCTACAATGAGCAGTTCTTC. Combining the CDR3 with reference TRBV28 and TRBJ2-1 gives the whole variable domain DVKVTQSSRYLVKRTGEKVFLECVQDMDHENMFWYRQDPGLGLRLIYFSYDVKMKEKGDIPEGYSVSREKKERFSLILESASTNQTSMYLCASSPGRETYNEQFFGPGTRLTVL.

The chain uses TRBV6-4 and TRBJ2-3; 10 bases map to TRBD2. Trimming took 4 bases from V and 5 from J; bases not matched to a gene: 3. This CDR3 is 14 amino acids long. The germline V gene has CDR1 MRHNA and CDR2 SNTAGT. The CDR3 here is CASSVSGGEDTQYF. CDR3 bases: TGTGCCAGCAGTGTCAGCGGGGGGGAAGATACGCAGTATTTT.

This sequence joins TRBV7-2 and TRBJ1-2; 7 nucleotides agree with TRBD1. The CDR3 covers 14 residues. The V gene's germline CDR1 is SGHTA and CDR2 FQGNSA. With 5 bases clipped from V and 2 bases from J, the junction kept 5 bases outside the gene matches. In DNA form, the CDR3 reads TGTGCCAGCAGCCCGGACAGGCAGAACTATGGCTACACCTTC. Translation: CASSPDRQNYGYTF.

The CDR3 DNA is TGTGCCAGCAGCACTAGACTAGCGGGGGCGGATGAGCAGTTCTTC. This translates into CASSTRLAGADEQFF. The V gene is TRBV5-6, the J gene TRBJ2-1, with 12 bases aligning to TRBD2. Germline-derived CDR1 and CDR2 are SGHDT and YYEEEE. The CDR3 sequence is 15 residues long. V lost 4 bases to trimming and J lost 8 bases; unmatched junction nucleotides: 7.

The CDR3: CASSQDPGLGTSGVETQYF. CDR3 DNA: TGCGCCAGCAGCCAAGATCCTGGGCTCGGGACTAGCGGGGTAGAGACCCAGTACTTC. The V gene is TRBV4-3, the J gene TRBJ2-5; 13 positions match TRBD2. From germline, CDR1 is LGHNA and CDR2 YSLEER. There are 19 residues in the CDR3. With 0 bases clipped from V and 4 bases from J, the junction kept 11 bases outside the gene matches.

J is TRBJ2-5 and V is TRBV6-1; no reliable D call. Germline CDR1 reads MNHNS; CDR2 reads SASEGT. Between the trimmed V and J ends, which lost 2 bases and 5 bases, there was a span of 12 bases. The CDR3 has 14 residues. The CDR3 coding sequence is TGTGCCAGCAGTGAAACGTGGCAGAGGGAGACCCAGTACTTC. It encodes CASSETWQRETQYF.

In DNA, the CDR3 is TGTGCCAGCAGTGGGAACAGGGCCCCGAACACTGAAGCTTTCTTT. Translated: CASSGNRAPNTEAFF. The rearrangement joins TRBV6-1 to TRBJ1-1, with a tentative D call TRBD1 (6 bases). Germline V gives CDR1 MNHNS, CDR2 SASEGT. The CDR3 runs to 15 residues. Trimming took off 4 bases at V and 1 base at J, with 13 bases between the two ends.

This CDR3 is CASSPRVGLDVTSGNTIYF. CDR3 bases: TGTGCCAGCTCACCGCGGGTGGGTTTGGACGTGACCTCTGGAAACACCATATATTTT. V usage is TRBV18 and J usage is TRBJ1-3, with D unresolved. V lost 3 bases to trimming and J lost 0 bases, with 21 bases between them. CDR1 and CDR2 from the germline V gene are KGHSH and LQKENI. The CDR3 spans 19 residues.

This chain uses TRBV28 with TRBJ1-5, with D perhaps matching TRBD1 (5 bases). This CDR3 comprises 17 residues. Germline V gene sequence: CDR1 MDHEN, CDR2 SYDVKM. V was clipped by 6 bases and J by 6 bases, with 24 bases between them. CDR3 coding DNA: TGTGCCAGCAGCAATATAACCAGGGTGCTTTTTTTTCAGCCCCAGCATTTT. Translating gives CASSNITRVLFFQPQHF.

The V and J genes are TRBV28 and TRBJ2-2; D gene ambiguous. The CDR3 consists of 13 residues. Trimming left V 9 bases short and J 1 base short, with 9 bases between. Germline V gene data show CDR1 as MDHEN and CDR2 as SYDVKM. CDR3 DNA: TGTGCCAGTATCACAAGGAACACCGGGGAGCTGTTTTTT. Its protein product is CASITRNTGELFF.

This CDR3 reads CASSSYKKRGRSGNTIYF. The CDR3 coding sequence is TGTGCCAGCAGTTCCTACAAAAAGCGGGGTAGATCTGGAAACACCATATATTTT. This rearrangement joins TRBV28 to TRBJ1-3; D gene uncertain. CDR1 is MDHEN, CDR2 SYDVKM, per germline. The length of the CDR3 is 18 residues. Trimming removed 4 bases at V and 1 base at J, with 20 bases between.

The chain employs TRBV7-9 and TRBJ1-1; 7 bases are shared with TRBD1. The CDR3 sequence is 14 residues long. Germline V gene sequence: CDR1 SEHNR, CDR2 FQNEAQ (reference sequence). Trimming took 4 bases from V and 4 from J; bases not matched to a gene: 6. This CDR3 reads CASSSQRDSTEAFF. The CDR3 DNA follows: TGTGCCAGCAGCTCCCAAAGGGACAGCACTGAAGCTTTCTTT.

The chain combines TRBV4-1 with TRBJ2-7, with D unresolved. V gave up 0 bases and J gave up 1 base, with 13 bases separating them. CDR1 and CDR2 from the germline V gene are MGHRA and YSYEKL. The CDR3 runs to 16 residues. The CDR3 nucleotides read TGCGCCAGCAGCCAAGATGAAGGAGCGTCGTCCTACGAGCAGTACTTC. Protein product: CASSQDEGASSYEQYF.

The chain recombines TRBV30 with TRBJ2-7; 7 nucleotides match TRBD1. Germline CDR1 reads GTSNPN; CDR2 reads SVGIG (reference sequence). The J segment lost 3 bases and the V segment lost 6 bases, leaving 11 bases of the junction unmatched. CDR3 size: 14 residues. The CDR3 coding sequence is TGTGCCTGTAACCGGGACAGCCTCGGCTACGAGCAGTACTTC. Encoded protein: CACNRDSLGYEQYF.

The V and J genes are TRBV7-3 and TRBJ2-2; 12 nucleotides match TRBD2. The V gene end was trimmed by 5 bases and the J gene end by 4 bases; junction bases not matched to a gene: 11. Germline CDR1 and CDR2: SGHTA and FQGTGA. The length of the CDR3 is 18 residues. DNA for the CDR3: TGTGCCAGCAGCCCTCAGACTAGCGGGAGTAAAAGCACCGGGGAGCTGTTTTTT. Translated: CASSPQTSGSKSTGELFF.

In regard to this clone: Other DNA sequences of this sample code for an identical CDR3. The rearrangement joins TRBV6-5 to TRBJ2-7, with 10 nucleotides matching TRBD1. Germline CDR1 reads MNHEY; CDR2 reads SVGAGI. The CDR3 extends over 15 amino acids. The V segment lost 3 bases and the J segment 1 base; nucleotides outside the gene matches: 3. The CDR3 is CASSYRDRGSYEQYF. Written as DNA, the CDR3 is TGTGCCAGCAGTTATCGGGACAGGGGTTCCTACGAGCAGTACTTC.

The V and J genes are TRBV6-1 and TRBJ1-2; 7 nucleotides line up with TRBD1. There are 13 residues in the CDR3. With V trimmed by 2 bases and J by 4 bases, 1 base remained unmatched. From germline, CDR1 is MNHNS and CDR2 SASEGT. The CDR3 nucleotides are TGTGCCAGCAGTGAAAAGGGGGCCTATGGCTACACCTTC. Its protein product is CASSEKGAYGYTF.

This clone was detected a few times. The CDR3 loop is CASRTRMAYEQYF. The CDR3 DNA is TGTGCCAGCAGGACCAGGATGGCCTACGAGCAGTACTTC. This rearrangement joins TRBV6-1 to TRBJ2-7; no firm D call. The CDR3 loop spans 13 amino acids. Germline CDR1 and CDR2: MNHNS and SASEGT. V gave up 6 bases and J gave up 2 bases, with 11 bases separating them.

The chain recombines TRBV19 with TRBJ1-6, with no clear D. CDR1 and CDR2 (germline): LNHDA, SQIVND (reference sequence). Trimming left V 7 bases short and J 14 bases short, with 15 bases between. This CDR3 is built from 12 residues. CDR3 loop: CASNEGGATLHF. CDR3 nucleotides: TGTGCCAGTAATGAAGGTGGAGCGACCCTCCACTTT.

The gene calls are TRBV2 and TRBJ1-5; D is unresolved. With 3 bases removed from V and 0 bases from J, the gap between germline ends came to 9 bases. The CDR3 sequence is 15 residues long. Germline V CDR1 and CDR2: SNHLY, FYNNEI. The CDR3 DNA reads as TGTGCCAGCAGTGAGACGGGTAATAGCAATCAGCCCCAGCATTTT. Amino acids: CASSETGNSNQPQHF.

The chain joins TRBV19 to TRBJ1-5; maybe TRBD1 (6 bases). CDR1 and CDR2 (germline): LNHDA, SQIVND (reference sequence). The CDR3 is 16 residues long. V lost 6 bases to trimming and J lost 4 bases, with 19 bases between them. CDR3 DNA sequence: TGTGCCAGTAGAAGGGACACCCAAGGAGCTAATCAGCCCCAGCATTTT. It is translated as CASRRDTQGANQPQHF.

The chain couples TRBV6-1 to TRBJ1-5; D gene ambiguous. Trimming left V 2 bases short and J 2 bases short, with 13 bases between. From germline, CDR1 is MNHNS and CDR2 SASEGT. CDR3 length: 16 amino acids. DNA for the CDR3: TGTGCCAGCAGTGAATCGGCGGGCGCGGGCAATCAGCCCCAGCATTTT. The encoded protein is CASSESAGAGNQPQHF.

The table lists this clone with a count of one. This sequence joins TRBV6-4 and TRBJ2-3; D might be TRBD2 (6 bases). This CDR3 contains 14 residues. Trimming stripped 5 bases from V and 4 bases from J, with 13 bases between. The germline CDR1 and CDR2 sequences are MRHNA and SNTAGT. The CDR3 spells CASSMRDGPDTQYF. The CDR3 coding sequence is TGTGCCAGCAGTATGCGGGACGGTCCAGATACGCAGTATTTT.

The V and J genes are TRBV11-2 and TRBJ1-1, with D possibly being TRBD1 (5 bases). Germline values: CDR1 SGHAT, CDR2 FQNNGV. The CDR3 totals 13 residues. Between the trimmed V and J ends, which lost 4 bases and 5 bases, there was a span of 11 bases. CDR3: CASSSQGGTEAFF. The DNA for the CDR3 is TGTGCCAGCAGCTCTCAGGGTGGGACTGAAGCTTTCTTT.

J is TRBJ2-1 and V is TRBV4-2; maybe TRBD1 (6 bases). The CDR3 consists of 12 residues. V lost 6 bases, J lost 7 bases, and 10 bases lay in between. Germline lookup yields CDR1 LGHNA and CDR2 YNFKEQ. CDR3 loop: CASRDSVNEQFF. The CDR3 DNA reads TGTGCCAGCAGGGACAGTGTGAATGAGCAGTTCTTC.